The subject of this entry is one T cell receptor (beta chain). From RNA transcripts, TCR beta CDR3 regions were amplified. TCR CDR3 underwent first-round RT-PCR with the HTBI primer set. TCRdb re-called the multiplex PCR reads with MiXCR, one entry per CDR3 protein. This table holds about 620,000 distinct CDR3 sequences, about 17% found once. Graves' hyperthyroidism is called stable when ophthalmopathy does not progress within 18 months. Germline-derived CDR1 and CDR2 are KGHDR and SFDVKD. V shed 6 bases and J 2 bases; nucleotides not matched to a gene: 15. CDR3 size: 20 residues. This specimen comes from a study of T cells in Graves' hyperthyroidism and ophthalmopathy.

What was sequenced was blood. The TCR originated in a woman in her 30s with Graves' hyperthyroidism. The chain couples TRBV24-1 to TRBJ2-3; TRBD2 matches 14 bases. The CDR3 nucleotides read TGTGCCACCAGTAAACAACGATGGGGGACTAGCGGGAGATCCACAGATACGCAGTATTTT. Amino acids: CATSKQRWGTSGRSTDTQYF.